The 21 T cell receptor beta chains in this list originate from one sample, sequenced in a study of T cells in Graves' hyperthyroidism and ophthalmopathy. There were TCR beta CDR3 regions amplified from RNA transcripts. Researchers ran a first-round RT-PCR on the TCR CDR3 using the HTBI primer set. TCRdb recomputed calls from the multiplex PCR reads with MiXCR, one row per CDR3 protein. There are 490,000 or so distinct CDR3 sequences in the sample; under 25% occur only once, and approximately 49% lies in the top ten. Material for sequencing was blood. The receptors were sampled from a woman in her seventies with Graves' ophthalmopathy.

This rearrangement joins TRBV5-1 to TRBJ2-1; 8 nucleotides agree with TRBD1. Germline trimming cut 4 bases from V and 5 bases from J; bases unmatched to any gene: 11. The CDR3 length is 16 residues. Germline values: CDR1 SGHRS, CDR2 YFSETQ. Here the CDR3 reads CASSHRKGTGHNEQFF. Here the CDR3 DNA reads TGCGCCAGCAGCCACAGGAAAGGGACAGGCCACAATGAGCAGTTCTTC.

This clonotype has a handful of counts. The chain couples TRBV30 to TRBJ2-1; tentative D call: TRBD2 (6 bases). CDR1 is GTSNPN and CDR2 is SVGIG in the germline V gene (reference sequence). V was clipped by 2 bases and J by 3 bases, with 11 bases between them. The CDR3 has 14 amino acids. This CDR3 reads CAWSRRRDYNEQFF. The CDR3 bases are TGTGCCTGGAGTCGGCGGCGGGACTACAATGAGCAGTTCTTC. Variable domain in full (rest from reference TRBV30 and TRBJ2-1): SQTIHQWPATLVQPVGSPLSLECTVEGTSNPNLYWYRQAAGRGLQLLFYSVGIGQISSEVPQNLSASRPQDRQFILSSKKLLLSDSGFYLCAWSRRRDYNEQFFGPGTRLTVL.

This clonotype was observed a few times. This rearrangement joins TRBV12-3 or TRBV12-4 to TRBJ2-2, with 8 bases identical to TRBD1. The CDR3 spans 13 residues. J was trimmed by 11 bases and V by 3 bases; bases with no gene match: 5. CDR3 nucleotides: TGTGCCAGCAGTTTCGCGGACAGGGTCGAGCTGTTTTTT. It encodes CASSFADRVELFF.

CDR3 nucleotides: TGTGCCACCAGCAGAGATATTGCTGACCTTGGCTACACCTTC. Translating it yields CATSRDIADLGYTF. This chain connects TRBV15 to TRBJ1-2; D gene ambiguous. Germline V CDR1 and CDR2: LNHNV, YYDKDF (reference sequence). This CDR3 is 14 amino acids long. V lost 0 bases and J lost 7, with 12 bases in between. Combining the CDR3 with reference TRBV15 and TRBJ1-2 gives the whole variable domain DAMVIQNPRYQVTQFGKPVTLSCSQTLNHNVMYWYQQKSSQAPKLLFHYYDKDFNNEADTPDNFQSRRPNTSFCFLDIRSPGLGDTAMYLCATSRDIADLGYTFGSGTRLTVV.

This clonotype was seen only a few times. V and J are TRBV12-3 or TRBV12-4 and TRBJ1-3; weak D call: TRBD1 (5 bases). V was clipped by 6 bases and J by 1 base, with 7 bases between them. The CDR3 covers 13 residues. CDR3 sequence reads: CASSWGSGNTIYF. In DNA form, the CDR3 reads TGTGCCAGCAGCTGGGGGTCTGGAAACACCATATATTTT.

This clonotype was observed a handful of times. J is TRBJ2-5 and V is TRBV6-2 or TRBV6-3; D call uncertain. Germline V CDR1 and CDR2: MNHEY, SVGEGT. Trimming took off 2 bases at V and 5 bases at J, with 9 bases between the two ends. This CDR3 comprises 13 residues. CDR3 sequence (DNA): TGTGCCAGCAGTTACGTGGAAGGCGAGACCCAGTACTTC. It specifies CASSYVEGETQYF.

The chain uses TRBV11-2 and TRBJ2-1; the D is unclear. The germline V gene encodes CDR1 SGHAT and CDR2 FQNNGV. The CDR3 is 11 residues long. V gave up 5 bases and J gave up 14 bases, with 13 bases separating them. The CDR3 protein is CASSQGLWEFF. CDR3 in DNA: TGTGCCAGCAGCCAAGGGCTCTGGGAGTTCTTC.

With regard to this clonotype: An end of the junction differs from the germline gene, which may be a read error. The chain carries TRBV5-5 and TRBJ1-2, with 7 bases identical to TRBD1. The CDR3 totals 15 residues. The germline V gene has CDR1 SGHKS and CDR2 YYEKEE (reference sequence). CDR3 sequence reads: CASSYTTGALQGYTF. The DNA for the CDR3 is TGCGCCAGCAGCTACACAACAGGGGCCCTACAGGGCTACACCTTC.

This clonotype has more than one count but fewer than ten. The genes are TRBV2 and TRBJ2-3, with D possibly being TRBD1 or TRBD2 (6 bases each). The V and J ends lost 4 bases and 6 bases respectively, with 14 bases between them. The CDR3 extends over 14 amino acids. The germline CDR1 and CDR2 sequences are SNHLY and FYNNEI. The CDR3 nucleotides are TGTGCCAGCAGTGCGGGGGCCTGGCCCGATACGCAGTATTTT. Amino acid sequence: CASSAGAWPDTQYF.

The chain combines TRBV29-1 with TRBJ2-7, with 8 bases that match TRBD1. V was pared by 4 bases and J by 0 bases, with 5 bases of the junction left unmatched. The germline V gene encodes CDR1 SQVTM and CDR2 ANQGSEA. The CDR3 spans 14 residues. The CDR3 is CSVAGGRFSYEQYF. The CDR3, as DNA: TGCAGCGTTGCAGGGGGCCGGTTCTCCTACGAGCAGTACTTC.

This clonotype was observed a few times. This chain links TRBV30 with TRBJ2-5, with 7 bases identical to TRBD2. Germline-derived CDR1 and CDR2 are GTSNPN and SVGIG (reference sequence). This CDR3 has 14 residues. V shed 0 bases and J 5 bases; nucleotides not matched to a gene: 6. CDR3 nucleotides: TGTGCCTGGAGTGTCGGACTAGAACAGGAGACCCAGTACTTC. Translated, it gives CAWSVGLEQETQYF.

This clonotype was observed a few times. CDR3 DNA sequence: TGCAGTGCTAGAGATCACTCCGGGAACACTGAAGCTTTCTTT. Its translation: CSARDHSGNTEAFF. The rearrangement uses TRBV20-1 and TRBJ1-1, with D unclear. V was shortened by 0 bases and J by 1 base, with 9 bases between the two germline ends. The CDR3 consists of 14 residues. Germline CDR1 reads DFQATT; CDR2 reads SNEGSKA (reference sequence).

This clonotype was detected only a few times. The genes are TRBV11-1 and TRBJ1-4; 9 bases agree with TRBD1. There are 14 residues in the CDR3. Unmatched junction bases numbered 6, after V lost 5 bases and J lost 8 bases. Germline loops: CDR1 SGHAT, CDR2 FQDESV (reference sequence). CDR3 coding DNA: TGTGCCAGCAGCACGGGACAGGGAGAAGAAAAACTGTTTTTT. Its protein product is CASSTGQGEEKLFF.

As concerns this clonotype: Germline and junction disagree at one end, which may indicate a read error. The chain links TRBV12-3 or TRBV12-4 to TRBJ2-2; D may correspond to TRBD1 or TRBD2 (5 bases each). This CDR3 has 14 amino acids. CDR3 sequence reads: CASSTSSGSGELLF. The CDR3, as DNA: TGTGCCAGCAGTACTTCATCAGGGTCCGGGGAGCTGCTTTTT.

This clonotype was recorded many times. The V call is TRBV7-2, the J call TRBJ1-4; tentatively, D is TRBD1 (5 bases). The CDR3 sequence is 12 residues long. Germline V lookup: CDR1 SGHTA, CDR2 FQGNSA. V lost 5 bases and J 12 bases, leaving 13 bases between the germline ends. CDR3 residues: CASSLRGGELFF. CDR3 in DNA: TGTGCCAGCAGCCTGAGGGGAGGGGAACTGTTTTTT.

This clonotype was found many times. The chain links TRBV11-2 to TRBJ2-3; D unresolved. The CDR3 totals 15 residues. V lost 4 bases and J 3 bases, leaving 14 bases between the germline ends. CDR1 and CDR2 from the germline V gene are SGHAT and FQNNGV. The CDR3 sequence is CASSSFGGKTDTQYF. In DNA form, the CDR3 reads TGTGCCAGCAGCTCTTTTGGTGGGAAGACAGATACGCAGTATTTT.

This clonotype was detected once. The CDR3 carries no conserved terminal phenylalanine or tryptophan, so it likely arises from a read error. This chain connects TRBV7-2 to TRBJ2-3; D unclear. The CDR3 runs 14 residues. Germline-derived CDR1 and CDR2 are SGHTA and FQGNSA. V gave up 5 bases and J gave up 2 bases, with 11 bases separating them. In nucleotides, the CDR3 is TGTGCCAGCAGCCTTCGACCGGACACAGATACGCAGTATCTT. Encoded protein: CASSLRPDTDTQYL.

This clonotype was seen ten or more times. The rearrangement joins TRBV28 to TRBJ2-3, with a tentative D call TRBD1 (6 bases). V lost 4 bases and J 2 bases, leaving 19 bases between the germline ends. CDR1 is MDHEN and CDR2 is SYDVKM in the germline V gene. The CDR3 is 17 amino acids. Written as DNA, the CDR3 is TGTGCCAGCAGTTCCCCCTCCCGAGGGGGTGCCACAGATACGCAGTATTTT. This gives the protein CASSSPSRGGATDTQYF.

This clonotype was detected ten times or more. The chain links TRBV20-1 to TRBJ2-7, with D perhaps matching TRBD1 or TRBD2 (5 bases each). V was cut by 0 bases and J by 5 bases, with 17 bases left in between. Germline values: CDR1 DFQATT, CDR2 SNEGSKA (reference sequence). The CDR3 has 15 amino acids. CDR3 DNA: TGCAGTGCTAGAGAGGGGACCTTCTATTCCCACGAGCAGTACTTC. Translating it yields CSAREGTFYSHEQYF.

This clonotype was recorded at least ten times. V gene TRBV29-1 combines with J gene TRBJ2-1, with 8 positions matching TRBD1. The CDR3 extends over 15 amino acids. J lost 0 bases, V lost 6 bases, and 7 bases had no gene match. In germline, CDR1 is SQVTM, CDR2 ANQGSEA. CDR3 DNA sequence: TGCAGCGTACGGCAGGGGGCTAGCTCCTACAATGAGCAGTTCTTC. It translates to CSVRQGASSYNEQFF.

The J gene is TRBJ1-6, the V gene TRBV6-1; D is undetermined. Germline V gene lookup returns CDR1 MNHNS and CDR2 SASEGT. There are 13 residues in the CDR3. V lost 6 bases to trimming and J lost 9 bases, with 12 bases between them. In DNA, the CDR3 is TGTGCCAGCAGATCCCTTGGTGGTTCACCCCTCCACTTT. Translation gives CASRSLGGSPLHF.